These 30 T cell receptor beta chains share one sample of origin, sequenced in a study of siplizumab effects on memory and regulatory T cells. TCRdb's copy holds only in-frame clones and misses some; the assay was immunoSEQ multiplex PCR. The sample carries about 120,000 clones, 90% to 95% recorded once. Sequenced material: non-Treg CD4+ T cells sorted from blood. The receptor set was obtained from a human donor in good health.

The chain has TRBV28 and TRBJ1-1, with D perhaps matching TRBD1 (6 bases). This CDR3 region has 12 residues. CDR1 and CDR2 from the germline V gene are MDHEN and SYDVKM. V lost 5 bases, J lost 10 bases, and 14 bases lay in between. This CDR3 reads CASSITGMRAFF. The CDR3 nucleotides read TGTGCCAGCAGTATCACAGGGATGCGAGCTTTCTTT.

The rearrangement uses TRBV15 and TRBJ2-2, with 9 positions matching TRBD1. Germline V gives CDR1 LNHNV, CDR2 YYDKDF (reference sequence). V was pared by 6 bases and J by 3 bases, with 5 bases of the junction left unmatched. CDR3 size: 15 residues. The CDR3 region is CATRVWTGDTGELFF. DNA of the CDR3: TGTGCCACCAGGGTTTGGACAGGGGACACCGGGGAGCTGTTTTTT.

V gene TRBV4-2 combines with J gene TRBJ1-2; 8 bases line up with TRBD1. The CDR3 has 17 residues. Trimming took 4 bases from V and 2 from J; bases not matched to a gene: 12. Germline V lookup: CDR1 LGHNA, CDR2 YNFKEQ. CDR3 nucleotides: TGTGCCAGCAGCCCCCAAATAACAGGGGGACTCAACTATGGCTACACCTTC. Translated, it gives CASSPQITGGLNYGYTF.

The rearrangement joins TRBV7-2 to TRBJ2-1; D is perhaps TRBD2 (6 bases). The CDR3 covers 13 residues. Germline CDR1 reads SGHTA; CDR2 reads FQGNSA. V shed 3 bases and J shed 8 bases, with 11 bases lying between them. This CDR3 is CASSFGGYDEQFF. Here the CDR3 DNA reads TGTGCCAGCAGCTTCGGGGGTTACGATGAGCAGTTCTTC.

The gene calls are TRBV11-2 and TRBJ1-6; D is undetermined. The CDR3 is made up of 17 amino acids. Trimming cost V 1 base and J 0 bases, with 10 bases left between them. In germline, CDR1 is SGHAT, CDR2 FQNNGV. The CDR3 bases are TGTGCCAGCAGCTTAGGGGAGGGTTACTCCTATAATTCACCCCTCCACTTT. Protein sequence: CASSLGEGYSYNSPLHF.

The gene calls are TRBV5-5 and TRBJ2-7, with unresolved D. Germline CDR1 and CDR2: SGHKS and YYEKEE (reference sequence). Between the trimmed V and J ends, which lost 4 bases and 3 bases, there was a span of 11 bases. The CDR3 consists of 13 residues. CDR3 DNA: TGTGCCAGCAGCCCTGGTCAGAACTACGAGCAGTACTTC. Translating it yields CASSPGQNYEQYF.

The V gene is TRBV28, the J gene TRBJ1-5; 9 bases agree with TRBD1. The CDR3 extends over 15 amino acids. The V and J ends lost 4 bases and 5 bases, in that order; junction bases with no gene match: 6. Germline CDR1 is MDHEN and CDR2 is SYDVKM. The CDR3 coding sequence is TGTGCCAGCAGTTCCGGACAGGGGCGCTATCAGCCCCAGCATTTT. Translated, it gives CASSSGQGRYQPQHF.

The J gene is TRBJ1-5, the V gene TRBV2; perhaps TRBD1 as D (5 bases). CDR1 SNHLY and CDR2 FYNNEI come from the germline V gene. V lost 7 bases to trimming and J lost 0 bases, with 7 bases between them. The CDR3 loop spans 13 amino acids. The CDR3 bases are TGTGCCAGCAACGGACATAGCAATCAGCCCCAGCATTTT. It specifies CASNGHSNQPQHF.

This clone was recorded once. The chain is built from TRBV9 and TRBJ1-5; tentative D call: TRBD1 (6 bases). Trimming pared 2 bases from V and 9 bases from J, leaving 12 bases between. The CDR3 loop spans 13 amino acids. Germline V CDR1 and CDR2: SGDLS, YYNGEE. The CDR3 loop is CASSVGGGGPQHF. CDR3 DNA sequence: TGTGCCAGCAGCGTGGGGGGCGGAGGGCCCCAGCATTTT.

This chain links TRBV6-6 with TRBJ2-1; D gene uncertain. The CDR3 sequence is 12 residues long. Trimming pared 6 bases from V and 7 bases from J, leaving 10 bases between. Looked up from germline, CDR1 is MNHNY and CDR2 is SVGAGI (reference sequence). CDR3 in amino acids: CASSHVRNEQFF. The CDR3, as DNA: TGTGCCAGCAGCCACGTACGAAATGAGCAGTTCTTC.

This CDR3 is CASSGTSGTYTQYF. The DNA of the CDR3 is TGTGCCAGCAGCGGGACTAGCGGCACTTATACGCAGTATTTT. The rearrangement joins TRBV2 to TRBJ2-3, with TRBD2 matching 11 bases. CDR3 length: 14 residues. The junction had 6 bases not matched to a gene; V was cut back by 6 bases and J by 7 bases. The germline CDR1 and CDR2 sequences are SNHLY and FYNNEI.

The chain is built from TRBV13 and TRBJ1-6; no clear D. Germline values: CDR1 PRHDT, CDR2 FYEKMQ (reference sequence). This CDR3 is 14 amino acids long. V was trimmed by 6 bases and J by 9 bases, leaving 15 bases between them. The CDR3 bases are TGTGCCAGCAGTATTATCGGAGGTTCTTCACCCCTCCACTTT. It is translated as CASSIIGGSSPLHF.

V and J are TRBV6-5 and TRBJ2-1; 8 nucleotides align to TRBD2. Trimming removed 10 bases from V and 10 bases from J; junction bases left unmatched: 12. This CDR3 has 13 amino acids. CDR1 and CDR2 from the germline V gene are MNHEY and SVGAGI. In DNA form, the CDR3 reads TGTGCCACCGGAAGCGGGGGCCCGGGAGAGCAGTTCTTC. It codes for CATGSGGPGEQFF.

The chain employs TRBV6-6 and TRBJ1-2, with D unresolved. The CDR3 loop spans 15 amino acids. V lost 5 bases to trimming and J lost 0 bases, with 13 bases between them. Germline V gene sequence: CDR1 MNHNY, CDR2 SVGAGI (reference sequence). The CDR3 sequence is CASSVQARANYGYTF. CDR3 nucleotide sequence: TGTGCCAGCAGTGTTCAGGCACGTGCTAACTATGGCTACACCTTC.

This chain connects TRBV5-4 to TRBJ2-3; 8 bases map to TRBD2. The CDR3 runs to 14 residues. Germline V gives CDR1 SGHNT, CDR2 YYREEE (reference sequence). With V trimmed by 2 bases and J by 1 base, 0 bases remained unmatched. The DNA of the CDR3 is TGTGCCAGCAGCTTAGCGGGGGGCACAGATACGCAGTATTTT. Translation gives CASSLAGGTDTQYF. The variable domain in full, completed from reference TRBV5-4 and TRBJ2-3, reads ETGVTQSPTHLIKTRGQQVTLRCSSQSGHNTVSWYQQALGQGPQFIFQYYREEENGRGNFPPRFSGLQFPNYSSELNVNALELDDSALYLCASSLAGGTDTQYFGPGTRLTVL.

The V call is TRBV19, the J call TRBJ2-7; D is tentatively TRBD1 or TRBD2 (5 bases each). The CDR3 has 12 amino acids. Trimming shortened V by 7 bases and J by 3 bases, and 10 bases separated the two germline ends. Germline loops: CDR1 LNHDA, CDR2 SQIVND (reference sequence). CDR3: CASTGGGYEQYF. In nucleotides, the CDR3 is TGTGCCAGTACCGGTGGGGGCTACGAGCAGTACTTC.

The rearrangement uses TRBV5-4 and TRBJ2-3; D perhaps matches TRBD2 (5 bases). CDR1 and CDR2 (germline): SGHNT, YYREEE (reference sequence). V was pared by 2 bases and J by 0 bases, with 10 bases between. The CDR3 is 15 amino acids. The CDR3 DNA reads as TGTGCCAGCAGCTTAGCGGTTATTAGCACAGATACGCAGTATTTT. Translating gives CASSLAVISTDTQYF.

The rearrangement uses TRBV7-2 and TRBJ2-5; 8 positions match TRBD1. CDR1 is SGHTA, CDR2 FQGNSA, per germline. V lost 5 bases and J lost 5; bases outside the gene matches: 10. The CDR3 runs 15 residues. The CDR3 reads CASSLTGQGRETQYF. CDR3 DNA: TGTGCCAGCAGCCTCACTGGACAGGGAAGGGAGACCCAGTACTTC.

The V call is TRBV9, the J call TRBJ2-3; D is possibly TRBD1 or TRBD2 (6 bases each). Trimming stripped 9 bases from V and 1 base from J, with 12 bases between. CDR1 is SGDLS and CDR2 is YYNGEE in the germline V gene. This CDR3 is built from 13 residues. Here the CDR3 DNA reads TGTGCCACGGGGGCGGGCGGCACAGATACGCAGTATTTT. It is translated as CATGAGGTDTQYF. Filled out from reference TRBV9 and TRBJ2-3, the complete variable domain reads DSGVTQTPKHLITATGQRVTLRCSPRSGDLSVYWYQQSLDQGLQFLIQYYNGEERAKGNILERFSAQQFPDLHSELNLSSLELGDSALYFCATGAGGTDTQYFGPGTRLTVL.

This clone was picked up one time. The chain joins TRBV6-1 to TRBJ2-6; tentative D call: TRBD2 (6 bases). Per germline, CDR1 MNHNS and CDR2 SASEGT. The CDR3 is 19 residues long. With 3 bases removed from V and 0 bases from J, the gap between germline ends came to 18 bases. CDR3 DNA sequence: TGTGCCAGCAGTGAGCGTCGGAAAGGAGGGTACTCTGGGGCCAACGTCCTGACTTTC. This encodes CASSERRKGGYSGANVLTF.

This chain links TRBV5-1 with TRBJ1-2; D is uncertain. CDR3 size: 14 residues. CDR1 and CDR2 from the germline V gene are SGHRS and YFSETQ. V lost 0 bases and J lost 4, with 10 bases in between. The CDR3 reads CASSLDSPTYGYTF. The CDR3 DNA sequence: TGCGCCAGCAGCTTGGACAGCCCAACCTATGGCTACACCTTC.

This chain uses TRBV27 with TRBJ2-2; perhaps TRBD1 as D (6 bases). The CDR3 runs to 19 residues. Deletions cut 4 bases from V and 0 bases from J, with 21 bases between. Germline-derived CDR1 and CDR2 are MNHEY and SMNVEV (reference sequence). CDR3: CASSSYRQTGAPNTGELFF. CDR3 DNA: TGTGCCAGCAGTTCATACCGTCAGACAGGAGCCCCGAACACCGGGGAGCTGTTTTTT.

CDR3 nucleotides: TGTGCCAGCAGTGGGGACAGGGGTGGTTCACCCCTCCACTTT. This sequence encodes CASSGDRGGSPLHF. This chain uses TRBV25-1 with TRBJ1-6, with 10 bases aligning to TRBD1. After removal of 4 bases from V and 9 bases from J, the junction contained 3 bases not matched to a gene. CDR3 length: 14 amino acids. Germline V lookup: CDR1 MGHDK, CDR2 SYGVNS.

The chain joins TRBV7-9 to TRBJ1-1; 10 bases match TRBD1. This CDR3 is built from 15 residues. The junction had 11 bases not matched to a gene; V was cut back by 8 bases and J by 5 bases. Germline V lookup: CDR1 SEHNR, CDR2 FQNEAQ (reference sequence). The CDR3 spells CASAGTGDGGTEAFF. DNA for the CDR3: TGTGCCAGCGCCGGGACAGGGGACGGTGGGACTGAAGCTTTCTTT.

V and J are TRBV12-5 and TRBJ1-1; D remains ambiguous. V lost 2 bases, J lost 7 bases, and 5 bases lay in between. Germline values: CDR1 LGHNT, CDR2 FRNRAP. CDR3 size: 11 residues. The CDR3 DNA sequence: TGTGCTAGTGGTTTGTACTATGAAGCTTTCTTT. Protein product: CASGLYYEAFF.

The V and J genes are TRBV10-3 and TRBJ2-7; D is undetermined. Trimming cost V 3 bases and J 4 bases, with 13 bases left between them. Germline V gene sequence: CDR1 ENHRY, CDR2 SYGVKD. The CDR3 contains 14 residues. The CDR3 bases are TGTGCCATCAGTGATGGGCAGACGCAATACGAGCAGTACTTC. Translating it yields CAISDGQTQYEQYF.

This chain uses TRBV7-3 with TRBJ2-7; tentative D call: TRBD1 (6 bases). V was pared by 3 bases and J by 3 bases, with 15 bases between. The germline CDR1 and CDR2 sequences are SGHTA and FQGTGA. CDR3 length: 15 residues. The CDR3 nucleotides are TGTGCCAGCAGCTTTGATGGCAGGGGATACTACGAGCAGTACTTC. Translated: CASSFDGRGYYEQYF.

The CDR3 DNA is TGTGCCAGCAGCTTAGGCCGGGACTGGTCCGTGGAGACCCAGTACTTC. Translating it yields CASSLGRDWSVETQYF. The gene calls are TRBV7-2 and TRBJ2-5, with D perhaps TRBD2 (6 bases). This CDR3 has 16 amino acids. V was cut by 1 base and J by 5 bases, with 17 bases left in between. The germline V gene encodes CDR1 SGHTA and CDR2 FQGNSA.

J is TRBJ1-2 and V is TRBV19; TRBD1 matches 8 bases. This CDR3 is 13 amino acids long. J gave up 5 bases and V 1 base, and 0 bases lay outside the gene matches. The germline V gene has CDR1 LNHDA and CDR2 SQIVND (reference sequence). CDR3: CASSIGTGYGYTF. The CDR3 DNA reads TGTGCCAGTAGTATAGGGACAGGGTATGGCTACACCTTC.

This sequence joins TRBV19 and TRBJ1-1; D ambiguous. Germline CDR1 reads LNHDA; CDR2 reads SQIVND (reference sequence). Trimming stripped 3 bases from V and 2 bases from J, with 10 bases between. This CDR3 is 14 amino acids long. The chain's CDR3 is CASSMKGSNTEAFF. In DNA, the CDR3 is TGTGCCAGTAGTATGAAGGGCAGCAACACTGAAGCTTTCTTT.